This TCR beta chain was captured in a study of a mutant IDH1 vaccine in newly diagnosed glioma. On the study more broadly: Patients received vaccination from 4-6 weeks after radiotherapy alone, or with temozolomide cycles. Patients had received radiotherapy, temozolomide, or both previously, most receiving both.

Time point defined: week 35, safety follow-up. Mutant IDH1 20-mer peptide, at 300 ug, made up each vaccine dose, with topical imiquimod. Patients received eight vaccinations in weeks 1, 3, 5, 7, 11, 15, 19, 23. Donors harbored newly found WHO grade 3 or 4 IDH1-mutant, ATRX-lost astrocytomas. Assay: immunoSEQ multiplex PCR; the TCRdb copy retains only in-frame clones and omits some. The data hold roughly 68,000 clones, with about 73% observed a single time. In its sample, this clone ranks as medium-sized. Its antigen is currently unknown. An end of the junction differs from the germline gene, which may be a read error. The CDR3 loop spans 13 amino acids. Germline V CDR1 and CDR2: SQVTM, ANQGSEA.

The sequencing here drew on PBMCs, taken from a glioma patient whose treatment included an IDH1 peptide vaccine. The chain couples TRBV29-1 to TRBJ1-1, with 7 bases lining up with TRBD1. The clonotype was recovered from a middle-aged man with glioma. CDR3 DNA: TGCAGCGTTCAAGACAGGGAGTGGAGTGAAGCTTTCTTT. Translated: CSVQDREWSEAFF.